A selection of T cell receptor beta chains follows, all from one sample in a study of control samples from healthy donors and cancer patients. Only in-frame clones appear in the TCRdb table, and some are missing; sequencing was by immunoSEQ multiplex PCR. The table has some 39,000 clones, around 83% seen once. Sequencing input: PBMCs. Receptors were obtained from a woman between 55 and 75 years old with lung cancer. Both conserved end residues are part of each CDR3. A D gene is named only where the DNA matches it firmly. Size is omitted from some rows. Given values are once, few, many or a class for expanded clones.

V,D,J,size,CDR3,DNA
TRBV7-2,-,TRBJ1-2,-,CASSLVPGYTF,TGTGCCAGCAGCTTAGTACCCGGCTACACCTTC
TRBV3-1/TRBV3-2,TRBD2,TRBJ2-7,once,CASSPSAGVSEQYF,TGTGCCAGCAGTCCGTCAGCGGGAGTGAGTGAGCAGTACTTC
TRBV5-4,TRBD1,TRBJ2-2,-,CASSLGDRDAGELFF,TGTGCCAGCAGCTTGGGGGACAGGGACGCCGGGGAGCTGTTTTTT
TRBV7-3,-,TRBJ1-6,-,CASSDRRVTNSPLHF,TGTGCCAGCAGCGACAGGAGGGTAACTAACTCACCCCTCCACTTT
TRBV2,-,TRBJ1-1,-,CASRSPNTEAFF,TGTGCCAGCAGGAGCCCAAACACTGAAGCTTTCTTT
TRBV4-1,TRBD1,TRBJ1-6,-,CASSQEQGRRDSPLHF,TGCGCCAGCAGCCAAGAACAGGGGAGAAGGGATTCACCCCTCCACTTT
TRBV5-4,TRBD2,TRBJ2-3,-,CASSLGRGDKDTQYF,TGTGCCAGCAGCTTGGGGCGGGGGGACAAAGATACGCAGTATTTT
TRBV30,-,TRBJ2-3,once,CAWSSGDGFTDTQYF,TGTGCCTGGAGTAGTGGGGACGGCTTCACAGATACGCAGTATTTT
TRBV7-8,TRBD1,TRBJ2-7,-,CASSLRHGTAYEQYF,TGTGCCAGCAGCTTAAGGCACGGGACAGCCTACGAGCAGTACTTC
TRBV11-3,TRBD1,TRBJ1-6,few,CASSQSGTGNSPLHF,TGTGCCAGCAGCCAATCCGGGACAGGGAATTCACCCCTCCACTTT
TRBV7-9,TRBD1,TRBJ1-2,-,CASSFETGGYGYTF,TGTGCCAGCAGCTTTGAGACAGGGGGCTATGGCTACACCTTC
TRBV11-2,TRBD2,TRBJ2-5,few,CASSLDPGGGPRETQYF,TGTGCCAGCAGCTTAGATCCTGGGGGAGGGCCTCGGGAGACCCAGTACTTC
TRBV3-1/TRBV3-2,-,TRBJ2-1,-,CASGSRGRNEQFF,TGTGCCAGCGGGTCTCGGGGGCGCAATGAGCAGTTCTTC
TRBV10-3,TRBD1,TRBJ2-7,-,CAIRMGQGANLYEQYF,TGTGCCATCAGGATGGGACAGGGGGCGAATCTCTACGAGCAGTACTTC
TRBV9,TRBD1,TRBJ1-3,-,CASSQGGVGNTIYF,TGTGCCAGCAGCCAGGGGGGAGTGGGAAACACCATATATTTT
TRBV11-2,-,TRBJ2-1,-,CASSLDLAIGYLSSYNEQFF,TGTGCCAGCAGCTTAGATCTGGCAATTGGGTATTTGAGCTCCTACAATGAGCAGTTCTTC
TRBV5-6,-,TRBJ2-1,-,CASRILWGRDEQFF,TGTGCCAGCAGGATCCTCTGGGGTCGGGATGAGCAGTTCTTC
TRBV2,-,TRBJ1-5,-,CASGVNPQPQHF,TGTGCCAGCGGGGTTAATCCCCAGCCCCAGCATTTT
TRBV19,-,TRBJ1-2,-,CASSMGRWEDGYTF,TGTGCCAGTAGTATGGGACGGTGGGAGGATGGCTACACCTTC
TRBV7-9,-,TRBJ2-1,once,CASTSGLQSSYNEQFF,TGTGCCAGCACTTCGGGTCTCCAAAGCTCCTACAATGAGCAGTTCTTC
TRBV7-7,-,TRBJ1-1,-,CASSLARYTEAFF,TGTGCTAGCAGCTTAGCGCGATACACTGAAGCTTTCTTT
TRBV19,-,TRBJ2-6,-,CASSEVGSGANVLTF,TGTGCCAGTAGTGAGGTGGGTTCTGGGGCCAACGTCCTGACTTTC
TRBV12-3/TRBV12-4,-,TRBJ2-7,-,CASSSRSSSEQYF,TGTGCCAGCAGTTCCCGATCCTCCAGCGAGCAGTACTTC
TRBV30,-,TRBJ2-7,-,CAWSGGGYEQYF,TGTGCCTGGAGTGGCGGTGGCTACGAGCAGTACTTC
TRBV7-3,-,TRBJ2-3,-,CASSLGFTDTQYF,TGTGCCAGCAGCTTAGGTTTCACAGATACGCAGTATTTT
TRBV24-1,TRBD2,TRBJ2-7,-,CATSDPTAGDEQYF,TGTGCCACCAGTGACCCCACGGCGGGAGACGAGCAGTACTTC
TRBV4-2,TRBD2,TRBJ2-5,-,CASSPRLAGVEEETQYF,TGTGCCAGCAGCCCCCGACTAGCGGGAGTTGAGGAAGAGACCCAGTACTTC
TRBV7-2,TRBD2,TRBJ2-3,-,CAGSLGLDVDTQYF,TGTGCCGGCAGCCTGGGACTAGATGTAGATACGCAGTATTTT
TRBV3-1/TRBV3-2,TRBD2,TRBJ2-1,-,CASSQDRLAGRNEQFF,TGTGCCAGCAGCCAAGATCGCCTAGCGGGGAGAAATGAGCAGTTCTTC
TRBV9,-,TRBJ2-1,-,CASSVEWSRGNEQFF,TGTGCCAGCAGCGTAGAATGGTCCAGGGGCAATGAGCAGTTCTTC
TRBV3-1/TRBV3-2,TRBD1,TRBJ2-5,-,CASSHPGTGGDETQYF,TGTGCCAGCAGCCACCCCGGGACAGGGGGCGACGAGACCCAGTACTTC
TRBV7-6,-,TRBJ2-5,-,CASSPRTAKGETQYF,TGTGCCAGCAGCCCCCGGACCGCCAAAGGGGAGACCCAGTACTTC
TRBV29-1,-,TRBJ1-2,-,CSVDLGGWYGYTF,TGCAGCGTTGATTTGGGGGGTTGGTATGGCTACACCTTC
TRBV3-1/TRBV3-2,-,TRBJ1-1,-,CASSQEGTEAFF,TGTGCCAGCAGCCAAGAAGGCACAGAAGCTTTCTTT
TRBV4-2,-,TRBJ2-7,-,CASSQEPGAPYEQYF,TGTGCCAGCAGCCAAGAACCGGGGGCCCCCTACGAGCAGTACTTC
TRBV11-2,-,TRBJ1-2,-,CASSFNRDGSYGYTF,TGTGCCAGCAGCTTTAACAGGGACGGGTCCTATGGCTACACCTTC
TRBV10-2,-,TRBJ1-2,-,CASSDNRGFWGYTF,TGCGCCAGCAGTGATAATAGGGGATTTTGGGGCTACACCTTC
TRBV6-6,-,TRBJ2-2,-,CASSPLRTADNTGELFF,TGTGCCAGCAGTCCTCTCAGGACAGCCGATAACACCGGGGAGCTGTTTTTT
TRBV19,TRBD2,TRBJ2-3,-,CASSIGLAGNLDTQYF,TGTGCCAGTAGTATTGGGCTAGCGGGAAATTTGGATACGCAGTATTTT
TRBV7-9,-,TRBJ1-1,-,CASTPSSNTEAFF,TGTGCCAGCACCCCGAGCTCGAACACTGAAGCTTTCTTT
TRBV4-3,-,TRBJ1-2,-,CASSRDNYGYTF,TGCGCCAGCAGCCGAGATAACTATGGCTACACCTTC